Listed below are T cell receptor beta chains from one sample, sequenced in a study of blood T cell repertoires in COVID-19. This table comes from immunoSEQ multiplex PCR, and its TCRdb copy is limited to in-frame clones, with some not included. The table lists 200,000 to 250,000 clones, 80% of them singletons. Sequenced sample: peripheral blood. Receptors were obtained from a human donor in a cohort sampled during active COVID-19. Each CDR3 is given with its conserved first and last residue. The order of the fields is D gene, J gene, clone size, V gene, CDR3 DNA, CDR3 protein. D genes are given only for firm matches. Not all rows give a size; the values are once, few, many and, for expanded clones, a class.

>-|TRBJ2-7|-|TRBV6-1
TGTGCCAGCAGTGGGGGACAGCCGCGGGGAATCTCCTCCTACGAGCAGTACTTC
CASSGGQPRGISSYEQYF
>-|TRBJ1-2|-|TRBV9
TGTGCCAGCAGTCCCAGGGGTGAGGGATATGGCTACACCTTC
CASSPRGEGYGYTF
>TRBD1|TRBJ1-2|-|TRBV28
TGTGCCAGCAGTTCACAGGGGGCGAAGAGGAACTATGGCTACACCTTC
CASSSQGAKRNYGYTF
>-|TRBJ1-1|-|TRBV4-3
TGCGCCAGCAGCCCTCTCAGGAACACTGAAGCTTTCTTT
CASSPLRNTEAFF
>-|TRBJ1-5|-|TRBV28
TGTGCCAGCAGTGAGAATCAGCCCCAGCATTTT
CASSENQPQHF
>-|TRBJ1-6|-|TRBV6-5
TGTGCCATACTGGACTGCGCCTATAATCCACCCCTCCACTTT
CAILDCAYNPPLHF
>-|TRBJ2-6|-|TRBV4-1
TGCGCCAGCAGCCAACATTCGGGCTCTGGGGCCAACGTCCTGACTTTC
CASSQHSGSGANVLTF
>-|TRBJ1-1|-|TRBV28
TGTGCCAGCTCTCTCCCGTTAGTGAACACTGAAGCTTTCTTT
CASSLPLVNTEAFF
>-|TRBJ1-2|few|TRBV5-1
TGCGCCAGCAGCTCCGGACTAGCTAACTATGGCTACACCTTC
CASSSGLANYGYTF
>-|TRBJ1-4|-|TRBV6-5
TGTGCCATCCCGACGGGGGAAAAACTGTTTTTT
CAIPTGEKLFF
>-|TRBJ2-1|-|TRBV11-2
TGTGCCAGCAGCTTAGACTCCTTGAATGAGCAGTTCTTC
CASSLDSLNEQFF
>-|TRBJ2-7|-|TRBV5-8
TGTGCCAGCCGCCCAACTAACTACGAGCAGTACTTC
CASRPTNYEQYF
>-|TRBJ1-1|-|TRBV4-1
TGCGCCAGCAGCCAAGATCGGGGGGGGCCGAACACTGAAGCTTTCTTT
CASSQDRGGPNTEAFF
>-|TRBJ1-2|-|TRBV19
TGTGCCACCGGCGACAGCTTTTTTAACTATGGCTACACCTTC
CATGDSFFNYGYTF
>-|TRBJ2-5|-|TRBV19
TGTGCCAGTAGCACCGTTGTGAGTGCGGAGACCCAGTACTTC
CASSTVVSAETQYF
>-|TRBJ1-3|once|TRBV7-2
TGTGCCAGCAGCTTAGGGGGGGTCGCTAGCTCTGGAAACACCATATATTTT
CASSLGGVASSGNTIYF
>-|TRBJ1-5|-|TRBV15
TGTGCCACCAGTGAGTCAGGGTTCGGTCAGCCCCAGCATTTT
CATSESGFGQPQHF
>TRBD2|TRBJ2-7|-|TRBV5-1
TGCGCCAGCAGCCCCAACGTGGCACTAGCGGGAGAGGGATTCGAGCAGTACTTC
CASSPNVALAGEGFEQYF
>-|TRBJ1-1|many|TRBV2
TGTGCCAGCAGTGCGACAGTTACGGAAACTGAAGCTTTCTTT
CASSATVTETEAFF
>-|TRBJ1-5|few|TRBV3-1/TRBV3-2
TGTGCCAGCAGCCAAGGGACAGAGAGGAATCAGCCCCAGCATTTT
CASSQGTERNQPQHF
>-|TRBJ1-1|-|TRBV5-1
TGCGCCAGCAGCGTTTCCGGGACTAGGGAGACTGAAGCTTTCTTT
CASSVSGTRETEAFF
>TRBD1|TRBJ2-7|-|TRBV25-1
TGTGCCAGCACTTATACAGGGGGCGGCTACGAGCAGTACTTC
CASTYTGGGYEQYF
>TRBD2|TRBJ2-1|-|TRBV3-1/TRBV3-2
TGTGCCAGCAGCCAAGTAGCGGGGGCCGACAATGAGCAGTTCTTC
CASSQVAGADNEQFF
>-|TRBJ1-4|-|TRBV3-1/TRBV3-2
TGTGCCAGCAGCGGACAGACAACAACTAATGAAAAACTGTTTTTT
CASSGQTTTNEKLFF
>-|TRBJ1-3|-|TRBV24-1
TGTGCCACCAGTGATCCCCGCGGTTTGGGAAACACCATATATTTT
CATSDPRGLGNTIYF
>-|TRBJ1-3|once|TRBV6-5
TGTGCCAGCCAAGGGGCCCGAAGGGGAAACACCATATATTTT
CASQGARRGNTIYF
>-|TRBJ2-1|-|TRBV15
TGTGCCACCAGCAGGGGGCTATCCCCCAATGAGCAGTTCTTC
CATSRGLSPNEQFF
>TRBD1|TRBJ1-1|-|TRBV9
TGTGCCAGCAGCGTCCGGGGACAGTCGAACACTGAAGCTTTCTTT
CASSVRGQSNTEAFF
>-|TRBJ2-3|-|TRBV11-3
TGTGCCAGCAGCTTAGGCAGGGGGGCAGATACGCAGTATTTT
CASSLGRGADTQYF
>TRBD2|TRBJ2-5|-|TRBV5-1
TGCGCCAGCAGCTTAACCTCTAGCGGGGGTGGAGAGACCCAGTACTTC
CASSLTSSGGGETQYF
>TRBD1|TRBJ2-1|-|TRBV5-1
TGCGCCAGTGCCCGGGACAGGGATTACAATGAGCAGTTCTTC
CASARDRDYNEQFF
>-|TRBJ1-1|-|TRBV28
TGTGCCAGCAGTACCCGACAGATTGAAGCTTTCTTT
CASSTRQIEAFF
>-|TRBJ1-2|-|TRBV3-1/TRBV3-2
TGTGCCAGCAGCCAAGATCGAGGACAGCTCTATGGCTACACCTTC
CASSQDRGQLYGYTF
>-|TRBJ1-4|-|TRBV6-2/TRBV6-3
TGTGCCAGCAGCGGAGGACCGCCTAATGAAAAACTGTTTTTT
CASSGGPPNEKLFF
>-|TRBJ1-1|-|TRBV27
TGTGCCAGCAGTAGGGGGGACTACATGAACACTGAAGCTTTCTTT
CASSRGDYMNTEAFF
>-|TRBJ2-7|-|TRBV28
TGTGCCAGCACCACCCTTTGGGGCAGGAGCTCCTACGAGCAGTACTTC
CASTTLWGRSSYEQYF
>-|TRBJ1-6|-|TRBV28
TGTGCCAGCATAACAGGAAATTCACCCCTCCACTTT
CASITGNSPLHF
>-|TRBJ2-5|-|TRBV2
TGTGCCAGCAAGGCGGACCAAGAGACCCAGTACTTC
CASKADQETQYF
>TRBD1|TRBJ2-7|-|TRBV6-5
TGTGCCAGCAAGCCCAAACAGGGGGCGTACTACGAGCAGTACTTC
CASKPKQGAYYEQYF
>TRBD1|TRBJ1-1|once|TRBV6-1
TGTGCCAGCAGTGAAATGGGACAGTATTTGAACACTGAAGCTTTCTTT
CASSEMGQYLNTEAFF
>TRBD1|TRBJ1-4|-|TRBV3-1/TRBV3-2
TGTGCCAGCAGCCAAGATCCGGGGGGCCACAGGGGGGAAAAACTGTTTTTT
CASSQDPGGHRGEKLFF